Following are 31 T cell receptor beta chains from one sample sequenced in a study of T-cell reconstitution after alpha-beta-depleted transplantation in children. TCRbeta library construction was performed incorporating unique molecular identifiers. TCRdb called the PCR reads again in MiXCR, with one record for every CDR3 protein. This table has over 550,000 distinct CDR3 sequences, roughly 10% appearing once. The material was PBMCs from the stem cell graft donor, obtained from the stem cell graft. All receptors come from a human donor who donated a stem cell graft to a child with acute myeloid leukemia.

This clonotype was seen only a few times. This chain connects TRBV14 to TRBJ2-7, with D hard to call. V dropped 1 base and J dropped 5 bases, with 15 bases sitting between them. Germline V CDR1 and CDR2: SGHDN, FVKESK. This CDR3 has 15 amino acids. The CDR3 sequence is CASSQVTTRAHEQYF. CDR3 in DNA: TGTGCCAGCAGCCAAGTCACTACACGCGCCCACGAGCAGTACTTC.

Remarks on this clonotype: An end of the junction does not agree with germline; a read error may underlie this. The gene calls are TRBV20-1 and TRBJ2-5; 7 bases are shared with TRBD2. CDR1 is DFQATT and CDR2 is SNEGSKA in the germline V gene (reference sequence). The CDR3 extends over 17 amino acids. In DNA, the CDR3 is TGCTGTGCTAGAAGGCTGGTGGAGCGGGGCGGGGGAGAGACCCAGTACTTC. Its translation is CCARRLVERGGGETQYF.

This clonotype came up a few times. The CDR3 nucleotides read TGCGGAACGGAGGGTGTTAACTACAATGAGCAGTTCTTC. The encoded protein is CGTEGVNYNEQFF. This chain links TRBV20-1 with TRBJ2-1; TRBD2 might be the D (6 bases). Per the germline V gene, CDR1 is DFQATT and CDR2 is SNEGSKA (reference sequence). This CDR3 comprises 13 residues.

This clonotype was seen a few times. The chain combines TRBV20-1 with TRBJ1-1; D is possibly TRBD1 (5 bases). CDR3 length: 13 residues. Trimming pared 5 bases from V and 11 bases from J, leaving 21 bases between. In germline, CDR1 is DFQATT, CDR2 SNEGSKA (reference sequence). CDR3 residues: CSAVTPGLPGAFF. As DNA, the CDR3 is TGCAGTGCTGTGACCCCGGGACTTCCGGGCGCTTTCTTT.

This clonotype was observed many times. The chain joins TRBV5-1 to TRBJ2-7, with D hard to call. Looked up from germline, CDR1 is SGHRS and CDR2 is YFSETQ. The CDR3 has 14 residues. V was trimmed by 0 bases and J by 5 bases, leaving 12 bases between them. Written as DNA, the CDR3 is TGCGCCAGCAGCTTGGTAACCCCCATGGACGAGCAGTACTTC. It specifies CASSLVTPMDEQYF.

The rearrangement uses TRBV4-2 and TRBJ2-6; 9 bases fit TRBD1. CDR1 is LGHNA, CDR2 YNFKEQ, per germline. Unmatched junction bases numbered 4, after V lost 3 bases and J lost 1 base. There are 17 residues in the CDR3. The CDR3 DNA reads TGTGCCAGCAGCCACGGGACAGGGTCTTCTGGGGCCAACGTCCTGACTTTC. Translation gives CASSHGTGSSGANVLTF.

Many counts were recorded for this clonotype. The chain is built from TRBV29-1 and TRBJ2-1; 9 nucleotides align to TRBD1. The CDR3 has 16 residues. With 7 bases clipped from V and 1 base from J, the junction kept 11 bases outside the gene matches. Germline CDR1 is SQVTM and CDR2 is ANQGSEA. The CDR3 DNA is TGCAGCGGCGTAATCCCCGGGACAGGGTCCTACAATGAGCAGTTCTTC. It specifies CSGVIPGTGSYNEQFF.

At least ten counts were recorded for this clonotype. The chain carries TRBV27 and TRBJ2-5; D gene ambiguous. V was pared by 5 bases and J by 0 bases, with 7 bases between. The germline V gene has CDR1 MNHEY and CDR2 SMNVEV (reference sequence). The CDR3 runs 13 residues. The CDR3 reads CASSPRYQETQYF. The CDR3 DNA reads as TGTGCCAGCAGTCCCCGGTACCAAGAGACCCAGTACTTC.

Many counts were recorded for this clonotype. The rearrangement joins TRBV20-1 to TRBJ2-3; 7 bases map to TRBD1. Trimming at V came to 4 bases and at J to 4 bases, leaving 11 bases not matched to a gene. Germline V CDR1 and CDR2: DFQATT, SNEGSKA (reference sequence). The CDR3 sequence is 15 residues long. The CDR3 region is CSATRTGKDSDTQYF. CDR3 coding DNA: TGCAGTGCTACCCGGACAGGAAAGGACTCAGATACGCAGTATTTT.

This clonotype was seen many times. The chain links TRBV7-6 to TRBJ2-2; D gene ambiguous. Germline V gene lookup returns CDR1 SGHVS and CDR2 FNYEAQ. The CDR3 loop spans 15 amino acids. Deletions cut 1 base from V and 1 base from J, with 7 bases between. The CDR3 protein is CASSLVGENTGELFF. In nucleotides, the CDR3 is TGTGCCAGCAGCTTAGTTGGGGAGAACACCGGGGAGCTGTTTTTT.

This clonotype appeared many times. J is TRBJ2-7 and V is TRBV9; D not resolved. CDR3 length: 13 residues. V gave up 7 bases and J gave up 7 bases, with 18 bases separating them. In germline, CDR1 is SGDLS, CDR2 YYNGEE. CDR3 nucleotides: TGTGCCAGCGGCGGCTTAGTGTATGGTGAGCAGTACTTC. Translation: CASGGLVYGEQYF. The full variable domain, with the rest looked up from reference TRBV9 and TRBJ2-7, is DSGVTQTPKHLITATGQRVTLRCSPRSGDLSVYWYQQSLDQGLQFLIQYYNGEERAKGNILERFSAQQFPDLHSELNLSSLELGDSALYFCASGGLVYGEQYFGPGTRLTVT.

This sequence joins TRBV12-3 or TRBV12-4 and TRBJ2-3; D may be TRBD1 (6 bases). Trimming removed 6 bases at V and 3 bases at J, with 10 bases between. The CDR3 consists of 13 residues. The CDR3 DNA reads TGTGCCAGCAGAAAACAGGGTACAGATACGCAGTATTTT. Amino acids: CASRKQGTDTQYF.

The chain is built from TRBV4-2 and TRBJ2-3; either TRBD1 or TRBD2 may supply D (5 bases each). With 4 bases removed from V and 6 bases from J, the gap between germline ends came to 14 bases. CDR1 and CDR2 from the germline V gene are LGHNA and YNFKEQ. The CDR3 sequence is 14 residues long. CDR3 bases: TGTGCCAGCAGCCCCGGCCGGGACGGTGATACGCAGTATTTT. This translates into CASSPGRDGDTQYF.

V and J are TRBV7-9 and TRBJ1-2; D is ambiguous. Trimming took 2 bases from V and 6 from J, leaving 10 bases between them. The CDR3 has 13 residues. CDR1 and CDR2 (germline): SEHNR, FQNEAQ (reference sequence). CDR3 DNA: TGTGCCAGCAGCTTATCCATTGGGGATGGCTACACCTTC. Its protein is CASSLSIGDGYTF. Full variable domain (missing parts from reference TRBV7-9 and TRBJ1-2): DTGVSQNPRHKITKRGQNVTFRCDPISEHNRLYWYRQTLGQGPEFLTYFQNEAQLEKSRLLSDRFSAERPKGSFSTLEIQRTEQGDSAMYLCASSLSIGDGYTFGSGTRLTVV.

This clonotype was recorded a few times. V usage is TRBV12-3 or TRBV12-4 and J usage is TRBJ1-6, with unresolved D. Trimming took off 8 bases at V and 7 bases at J, with 12 bases between the two ends. This CDR3 has 13 amino acids. Written as DNA, the CDR3 is TGTGCCAGCCGTCCGGCGGGAAATTCACCCCTCCACTTT. Translated: CASRPAGNSPLHF.

The gene calls are TRBV10-3 and TRBJ2-7; 7 bases are shared with TRBD1. V was clipped by 4 bases and J by 3 bases; unmatched bases: 0. CDR3 length: 12 residues. CDR1 is ENHRY, CDR2 SYGVKD, per germline. The CDR3: CAISGTGYEQYF. In nucleotides, the CDR3 is TGTGCCATCAGTGGGACAGGCTACGAGCAGTACTTC.

This clonotype was observed a few times. The rearrangement links TRBV12-3 or TRBV12-4 to TRBJ2-7, with TRBD2 identical over 7 bases. This CDR3 is built from 14 residues. V was pared by 3 bases and J by 7 bases, with 9 bases of the junction left unmatched. This chain's CDR3 is CASSFGGNRVEQYF. Written as DNA, the CDR3 is TGTGCCAGCAGTTTCGGGGGGAATCGTGTTGAGCAGTACTTC.

V gene TRBV7-9 combines with J gene TRBJ2-5; 10 bases are shared with TRBD2. With 5 bases clipped from V and 5 bases from J, the junction kept 8 bases outside the gene matches. The CDR3 is made up of 15 amino acids. CDR1 SEHNR and CDR2 FQNEAQ come from the germline V gene (reference sequence). The CDR3 region is CASSPQPGLAETQYF. Here the CDR3 DNA reads TGTGCCAGCAGCCCGCAGCCGGGACTAGCGGAGACCCAGTACTTC.

The CDR3 reads CASRKPSGVDTQYF. CDR3 in DNA: TGTGCCAGTAGGAAACCCTCCGGGGTGGATACGCAGTATTTT. V usage is TRBV19 and J usage is TRBJ2-3; D is perhaps TRBD2 (5 bases). Germline V CDR1 and CDR2: LNHDA, SQIVND (reference sequence). The V and J ends lost 6 bases and 6 bases respectively, with 16 bases between them. The CDR3 is 14 amino acids.

Ten or more counts support this clonotype. The CDR3 nucleotides read TGTGCCAGCAGCCCGACCTTGGGGAACACTGAAGCTTTCTTT. Its translation: CASSPTLGNTEAFF. V and J are TRBV7-2 and TRBJ1-1; D remains unclear. The germline gives CDR1 SGHTA, CDR2 FQGNSA. V lost 5 bases and J 1 base, leaving 11 bases between the germline ends. The CDR3 extends over 14 amino acids.

On this clonotype: A much larger clone sits a single nucleotide away, making a read error possible. CDR3 in amino acids: CGVGLAGGWIF. In DNA, the CDR3 is TGCGGCGTTGGGCTAGCGGGAGGGTGGATCTTC. J is TRBJ2-1 and V is TRBV29-1; 12 bases are a match to TRBD2. Germline CDR1 is SQVTM and CDR2 is ANQGSEA. The CDR3 is 11 amino acids.

There are a few counts of this clonotype. The chain carries TRBV29-1 and TRBJ2-5; unclear D gene. This CDR3 is 12 amino acids long. The ends were cut back, 7 bases at V and 3 bases at J, with 12 bases in the middle. CDR1 is SQVTM and CDR2 is ANQGSEA in the germline V gene. CDR3 sequence: CSGQLSEETQYF. CDR3 nucleotide sequence: TGCAGCGGTCAGCTCTCGGAAGAGACCCAGTACTTC.

The genes are TRBV28 and TRBJ2-7, with TRBD2 matching over 7 bases. The ends lost 11 bases at V and 4 bases at J; junction bases unmatched: 17. The CDR3 runs 15 residues. CDR1 and CDR2 from the germline V gene are MDHEN and SYDVKM. The CDR3 DNA sequence: TGTGCCGCATCTACCCATGGGGCGGGGGAATACGAGCAGTACTTC. Translating gives CAASTHGAGEYEQYF.

This clonotype was recorded a few times. This chain joins TRBV7-9 and TRBJ2-3; D call uncertain. The CDR3 is 12 residues long. Germline CDR1 SEHNR, CDR2 FQNEAQ (reference sequence). V dropped 4 bases and J dropped 7 bases, with 9 bases sitting between them. This CDR3 reads CASSYRVNTQYF. The CDR3 coding sequence is TGTGCCAGCAGCTACCGCGTCAATACGCAGTATTTT.

This clonotype was seen repeatedly, ten times or more. The chain has TRBV9 and TRBJ2-7; perhaps TRBD1 as D (6 bases). The CDR3 length is 15 residues. CDR1 is SGDLS and CDR2 is YYNGEE in the germline V gene. Trimming removed 0 bases from V and 7 bases from J, with 17 bases in between. The CDR3 DNA reads as TGTGCCAGCAGCGTAGGAAGGATTGGGGGCAGGGAGCAGTACTTC. Translating it yields CASSVGRIGGREQYF. The whole variable domain, remainder taken from reference TRBV9 and TRBJ2-7, is DSGVTQTPKHLITATGQRVTLRCSPRSGDLSVYWYQQSLDQGLQFLIQYYNGEERAKGNILERFSAQQFPDLHSELNLSSLELGDSALYFCASSVGRIGGREQYFGPGTRLTVT.

This clonotype was counted ten times or more. The V call is TRBV5-1, the J call TRBJ1-1; D not resolved. The CDR3 totals 15 residues. Deletions cut 3 bases from V and 0 bases from J, with 12 bases between. Germline V lookup: CDR1 SGHRS, CDR2 YFSETQ. The DNA for the CDR3 is TGCGCCAGCAGCTATACCCCGGGCCTGAACACTGAAGCTTTCTTT. Its translation: CASSYTPGLNTEAFF.

This clonotype was seen repeatedly, ten times or more. The V gene is TRBV29-1, the J gene TRBJ2-1, with TRBD2 matching over 14 bases. CDR3 size: 18 residues. The germline V gene encodes CDR1 SQVTM and CDR2 ANQGSEA. V was clipped by 4 bases and J by 7 bases; unmatched bases: 15. CDR3 in DNA: TGCAGCGTTGCCGGGACTAGCGGGAGAGACCTGGTCAAAAATGAGCAGTTCTTC. It encodes CSVAGTSGRDLVKNEQFF.

This chain uses TRBV27 with TRBJ2-7, with 11 bases identical to TRBD2. The CDR3 totals 16 residues. V was clipped by 2 bases and J by 3 bases; unmatched bases: 6. Per the germline V gene, CDR1 is MNHEY and CDR2 is SMNVEV (reference sequence). CDR3 nucleotides: TGTGCCAGCAGTTTAATTCCGACTAGCGGGATCTACGAGCAGTACTTC. Protein sequence: CASSLIPTSGIYEQYF.

The chain has TRBV4-3 and TRBJ2-3, with no clear D. The V gene's germline CDR1 is LGHNA and CDR2 YSLEER. This CDR3 comprises 17 residues. The V and J ends lost 0 bases and 0 bases respectively, with 13 bases between them. CDR3 sequence reads: CASSQDIVKTSTDTQYF. Written as DNA, the CDR3 is TGCGCCAGCAGCCAAGATATAGTAAAGACTAGCACAGATACGCAGTATTTT.

This clonotype was counted only a few times. The chain employs TRBV24-1 and TRBJ2-3; D unclear. The CDR3 extends over 17 amino acids. Trimming shortened V by 4 bases and J by 1 base, and 17 bases separated the two germline ends. Germline V CDR1 and CDR2: KGHDR, SFDVKD. CDR3 residues: CATSDPLASGRTDTQYF. In DNA, the CDR3 is TGTGCCACCAGTGACCCTCTCGCATCTGGGCGCACAGATACGCAGTATTTT.

At least ten counts were recorded for this clonotype. The J gene is TRBJ2-1, the V gene TRBV7-9, with 11 bases lining up with TRBD2. CDR3 length equals 15 residues. The trim removed 4 bases at V and 6 bases at J, leaving 5 bases unmatched. Germline CDR1 reads SEHNR; CDR2 reads FQNEAQ (reference sequence). For the CDR3, the DNA is TGTGCCAGCAGCTCACCCGGGACTAGCGGCAATGAGCAGTTCTTC. Protein: CASSSPGTSGNEQFF. Full variable domain (outside the CDR3, taken from reference TRBV7-9 and TRBJ2-1): DTGVSQNPRHKITKRGQNVTFRCDPISEHNRLYWYRQTLGQGPEFLTYFQNEAQLEKSRLLSDRFSAERPKGSFSTLEIQRTEQGDSAMYLCASSSPGTSGNEQFFGPGTRLTVL.